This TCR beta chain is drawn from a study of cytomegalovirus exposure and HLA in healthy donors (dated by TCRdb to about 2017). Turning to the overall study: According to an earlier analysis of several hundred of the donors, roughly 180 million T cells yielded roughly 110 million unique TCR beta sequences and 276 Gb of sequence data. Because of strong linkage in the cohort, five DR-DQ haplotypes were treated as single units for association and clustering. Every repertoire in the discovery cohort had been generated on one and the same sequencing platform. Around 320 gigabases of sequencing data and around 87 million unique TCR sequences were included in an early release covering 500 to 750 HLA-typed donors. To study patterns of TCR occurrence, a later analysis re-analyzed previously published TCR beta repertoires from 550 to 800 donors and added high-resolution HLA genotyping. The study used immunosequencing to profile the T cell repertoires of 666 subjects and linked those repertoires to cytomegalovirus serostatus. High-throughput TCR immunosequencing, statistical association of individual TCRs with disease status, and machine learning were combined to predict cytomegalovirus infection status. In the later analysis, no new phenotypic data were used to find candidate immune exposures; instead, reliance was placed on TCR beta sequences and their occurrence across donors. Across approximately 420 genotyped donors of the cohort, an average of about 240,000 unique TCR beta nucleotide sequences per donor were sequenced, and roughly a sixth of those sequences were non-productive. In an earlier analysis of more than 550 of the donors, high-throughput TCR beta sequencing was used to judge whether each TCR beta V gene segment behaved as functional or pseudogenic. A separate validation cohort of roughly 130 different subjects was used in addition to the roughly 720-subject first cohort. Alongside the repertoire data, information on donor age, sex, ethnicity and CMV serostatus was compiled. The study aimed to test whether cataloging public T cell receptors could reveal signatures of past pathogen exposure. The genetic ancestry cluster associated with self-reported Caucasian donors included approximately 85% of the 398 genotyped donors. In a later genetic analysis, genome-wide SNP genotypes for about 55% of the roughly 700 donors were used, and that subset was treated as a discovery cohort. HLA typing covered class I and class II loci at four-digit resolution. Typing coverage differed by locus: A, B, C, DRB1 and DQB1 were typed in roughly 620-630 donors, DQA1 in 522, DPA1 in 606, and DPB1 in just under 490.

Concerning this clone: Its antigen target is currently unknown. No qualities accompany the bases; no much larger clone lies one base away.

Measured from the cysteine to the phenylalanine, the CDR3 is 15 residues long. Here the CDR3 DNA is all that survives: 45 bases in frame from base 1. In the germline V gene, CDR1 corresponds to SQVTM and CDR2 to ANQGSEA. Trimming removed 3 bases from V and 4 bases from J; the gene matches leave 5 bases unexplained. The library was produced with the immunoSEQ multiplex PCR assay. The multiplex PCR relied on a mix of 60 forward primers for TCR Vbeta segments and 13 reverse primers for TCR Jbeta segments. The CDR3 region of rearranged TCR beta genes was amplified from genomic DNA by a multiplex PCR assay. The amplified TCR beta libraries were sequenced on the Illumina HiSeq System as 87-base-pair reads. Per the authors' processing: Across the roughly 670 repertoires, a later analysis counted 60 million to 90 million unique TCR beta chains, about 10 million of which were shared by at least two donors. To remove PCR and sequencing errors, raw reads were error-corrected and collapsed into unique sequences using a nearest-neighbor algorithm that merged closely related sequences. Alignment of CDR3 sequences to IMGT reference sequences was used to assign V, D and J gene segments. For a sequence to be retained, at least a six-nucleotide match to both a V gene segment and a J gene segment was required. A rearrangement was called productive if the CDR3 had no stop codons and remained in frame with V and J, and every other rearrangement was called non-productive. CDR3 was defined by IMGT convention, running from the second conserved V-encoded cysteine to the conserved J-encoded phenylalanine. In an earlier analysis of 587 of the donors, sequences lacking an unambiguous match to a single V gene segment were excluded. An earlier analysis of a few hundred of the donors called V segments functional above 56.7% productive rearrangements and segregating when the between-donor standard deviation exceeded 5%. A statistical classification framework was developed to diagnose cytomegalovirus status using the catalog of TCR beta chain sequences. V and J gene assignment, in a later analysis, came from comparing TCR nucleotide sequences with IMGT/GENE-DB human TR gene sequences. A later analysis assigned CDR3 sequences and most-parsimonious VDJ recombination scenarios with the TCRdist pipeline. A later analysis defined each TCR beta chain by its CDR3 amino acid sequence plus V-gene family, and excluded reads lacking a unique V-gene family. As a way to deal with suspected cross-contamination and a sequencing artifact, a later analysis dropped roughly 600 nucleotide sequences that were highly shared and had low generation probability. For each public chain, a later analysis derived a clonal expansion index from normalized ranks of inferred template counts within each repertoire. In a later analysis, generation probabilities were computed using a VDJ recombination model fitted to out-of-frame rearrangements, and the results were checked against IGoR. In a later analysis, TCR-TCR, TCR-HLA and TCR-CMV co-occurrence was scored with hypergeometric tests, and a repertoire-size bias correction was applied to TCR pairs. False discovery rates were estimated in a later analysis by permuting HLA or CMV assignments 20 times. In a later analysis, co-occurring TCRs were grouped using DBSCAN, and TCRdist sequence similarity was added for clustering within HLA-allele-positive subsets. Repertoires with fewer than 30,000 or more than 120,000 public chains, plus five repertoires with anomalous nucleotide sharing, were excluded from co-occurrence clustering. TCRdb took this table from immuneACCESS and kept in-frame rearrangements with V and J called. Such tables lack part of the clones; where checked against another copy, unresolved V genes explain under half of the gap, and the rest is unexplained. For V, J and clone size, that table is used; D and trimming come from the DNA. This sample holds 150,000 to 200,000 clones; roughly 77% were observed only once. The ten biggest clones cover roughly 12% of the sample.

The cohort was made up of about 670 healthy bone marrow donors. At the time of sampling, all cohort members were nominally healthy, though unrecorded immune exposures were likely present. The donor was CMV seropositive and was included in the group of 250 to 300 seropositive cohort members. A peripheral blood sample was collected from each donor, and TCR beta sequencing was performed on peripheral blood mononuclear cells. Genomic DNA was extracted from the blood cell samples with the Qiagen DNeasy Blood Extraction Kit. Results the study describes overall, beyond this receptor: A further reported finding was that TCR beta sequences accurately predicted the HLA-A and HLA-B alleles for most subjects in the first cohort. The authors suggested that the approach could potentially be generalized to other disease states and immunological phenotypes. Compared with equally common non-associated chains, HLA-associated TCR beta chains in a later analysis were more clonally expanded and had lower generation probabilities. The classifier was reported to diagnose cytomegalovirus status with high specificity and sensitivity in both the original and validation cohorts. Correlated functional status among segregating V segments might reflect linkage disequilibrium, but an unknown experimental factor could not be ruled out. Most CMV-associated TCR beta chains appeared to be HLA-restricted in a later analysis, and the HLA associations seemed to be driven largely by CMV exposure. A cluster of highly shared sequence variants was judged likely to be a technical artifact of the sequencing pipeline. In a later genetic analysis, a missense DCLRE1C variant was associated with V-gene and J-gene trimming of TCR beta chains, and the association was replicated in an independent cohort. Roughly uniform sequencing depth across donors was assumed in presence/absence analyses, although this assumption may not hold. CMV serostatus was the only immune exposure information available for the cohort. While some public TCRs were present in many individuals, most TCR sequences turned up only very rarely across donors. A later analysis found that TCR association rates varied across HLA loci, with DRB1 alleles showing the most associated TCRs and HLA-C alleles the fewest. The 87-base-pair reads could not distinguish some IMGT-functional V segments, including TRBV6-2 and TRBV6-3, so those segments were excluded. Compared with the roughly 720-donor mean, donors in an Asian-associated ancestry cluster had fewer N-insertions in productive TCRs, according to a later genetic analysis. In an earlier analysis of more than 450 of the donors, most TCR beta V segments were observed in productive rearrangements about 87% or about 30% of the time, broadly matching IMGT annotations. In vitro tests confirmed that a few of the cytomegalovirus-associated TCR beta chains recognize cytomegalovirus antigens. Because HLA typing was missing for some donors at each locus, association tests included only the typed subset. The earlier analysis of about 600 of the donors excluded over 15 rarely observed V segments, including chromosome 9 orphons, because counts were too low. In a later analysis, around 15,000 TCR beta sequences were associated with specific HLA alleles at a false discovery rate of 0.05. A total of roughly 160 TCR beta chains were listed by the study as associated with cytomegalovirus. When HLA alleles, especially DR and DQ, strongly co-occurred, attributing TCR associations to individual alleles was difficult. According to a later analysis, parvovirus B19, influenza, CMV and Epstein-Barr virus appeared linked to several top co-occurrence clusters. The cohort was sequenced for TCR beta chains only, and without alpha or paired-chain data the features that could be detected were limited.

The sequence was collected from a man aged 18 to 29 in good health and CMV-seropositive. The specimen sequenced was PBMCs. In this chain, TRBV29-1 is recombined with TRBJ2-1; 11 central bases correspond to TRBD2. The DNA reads TGCAGCGTTGAGGGGGGGACTAGCGGTTACAATGAGCAGTTCTTC. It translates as CSVEGGTSGYNEQFF.